This T cell receptor (beta chain) is from a study of T cell responses to AZD1222 COVID-19 vaccine. Comments on this clone: No antigen is known for it.

Data came from immunoSEQ multiplex PCR; TCRdb stores just in-frame clones and leaves some out. Of fewer than 250,000 clones detected, approximately 92% appear once; the ten largest clones hold less than 1.5%. General observations from the study: After two AZD1222 doses, spike-specific TCR breadth and depth rose versus day 0. At baseline, just five to seven AZD1222 recipients tested seropositive. Repertoire collection took place solely once the T cell response had peaked.

V was clipped by 7 bases and J by 0 bases, with 12 bases between them. This CDR3 is built from 14 residues. The V gene's germline CDR1 is SEHNR and CDR2 FQNEAQ (reference sequence). The chain recombines TRBV7-9 with TRBJ1-1; no clear D. The receptor was isolated from an adult in good health. The sample here was peripheral blood, taken on day 0 of AZD1222 vaccination. Written as DNA, the CDR3 is TGTGCCAGCAACACCGGTAGCTTGAACACTGAAGCTTTCTTT. It translates to CASNTGSLNTEAFF.